These 19 T cell receptor beta chains were all obtained from the same sample, sequenced in a study of blood T cell repertoires in COVID-19. Method: immunoSEQ multiplex PCR; TCRdb's copy keeps in-frame clones and lacks some. This table holds 110,000 to 150,000 clones, roughly 86% found once. The sample was peripheral blood. These TCRs come from a woman aged 55-70 years with acute or convalescent COVID-19.

This chain joins TRBV19 and TRBJ2-5, with 7 bases lining up with TRBD1. The CDR3 covers 15 residues. Unmatched junction bases numbered 9, after V lost 4 bases and J lost 4 bases. Germline V gene data show CDR1 as LNHDA and CDR2 as SQIVND (reference sequence). Here the CDR3 DNA reads TGTGCCAGTAGTACCTCCGGGACAGTAATAGAGACCCAGTACTTC. Translated: CASSTSGTVIETQYF.

V usage is TRBV19 and J usage is TRBJ2-4, with 9 bases aligning to TRBD1. V dropped 6 bases and J dropped 2; count of bases not matched to a gene: 5. The CDR3 has 15 residues. Germline V gives CDR1 LNHDA, CDR2 SQIVND (reference sequence). The CDR3 sequence is CASSFYRGPKNIQYF. The CDR3 coding sequence is TGTGCCAGTAGCTTTTACAGGGGGCCCAAAAACATTCAGTACTTC.

V is TRBV28 and J is TRBJ2-3; D gene ambiguous. The germline V and J ends were trimmed by 3 bases and 0 bases, with 10 bases remaining between them. Germline V CDR1 and CDR2: MDHEN, SYDVKM. CDR3 length: 15 residues. The CDR3 sequence: CASSLNTGSTDTQYF. DNA of the CDR3: TGTGCCAGCAGTTTGAATACCGGTAGCACAGATACGCAGTATTTT.

A few counts support this clone. The CDR3 region has the DNA TGTGCCAGCAGCATATACAGGGGGGCTAGCACAGATACGCAGTATTTT. This codes for CASSIYRGASTDTQYF. The chain combines TRBV5-6 with TRBJ2-3; 8 nucleotides line up with TRBD1. Germline CDR1 reads SGHDT; CDR2 reads YYEEEE. The CDR3 is made up of 16 amino acids. With 4 bases clipped from V and 0 bases from J, the junction kept 7 bases outside the gene matches.

The CDR3 coding sequence is TGTGCCAGCAGCGCCGCTCCCCGACAGAGCCACTATGGCTACACCTTC. The encoded protein is CASSAAPRQSHYGYTF. V is TRBV13 and J is TRBJ1-2; TRBD1 is a possible D gene (5 bases). V dropped 5 bases and J dropped 3 bases, with 19 bases sitting between them. Germline V gives CDR1 PRHDT, CDR2 FYEKMQ (reference sequence). This CDR3 contains 16 residues.

The rearrangement links TRBV5-1 to TRBJ2-3; tentatively, D is TRBD1 (6 bases). The CDR3 consists of 14 residues. Germline CDR1 SGHRS, CDR2 YFSETQ. V was clipped by 7 bases and J by 2 bases, with 14 bases between them. The CDR3 sequence: CASGTGTYTDTQYF. As DNA, the CDR3 is TGCGCCAGCGGGACCGGGACATACACAGATACGCAGTATTTT.

The chain carries TRBV27 and TRBJ1-4; D is unresolved. The CDR3 consists of 17 residues. CDR1 and CDR2 (germline): MNHEY, SMNVEV (reference sequence). V lost 9 bases to trimming and J lost 0 bases, with 20 bases between them. The CDR3 DNA reads as TGTGCCAGGTCCCTGGGGAGAAGGGCTGCAACTAATGAAAAACTGTTTTTT. Translating gives CARSLGRRAATNEKLFF.

This clone has only one observation. The rearrangement joins TRBV6-5 to TRBJ2-2; D might be TRBD2 (5 bases). This CDR3 is built from 14 residues. Trimming pared 7 bases from V and 4 bases from J, leaving 13 bases between. The germline gives CDR1 MNHEY, CDR2 SVGAGI. The chain's CDR3 is CASTGRWFTGELFF. CDR3 bases: TGTGCCAGCACTGGGAGATGGTTCACCGGGGAGCTGTTTTTT.

The count of this clone is one. This chain joins TRBV10-3 and TRBJ2-7; the match to TRBD2 covers 8 bases. Trimming took 2 bases from V and 2 from J; bases not matched to a gene: 5. Germline values: CDR1 ENHRY, CDR2 SYGVKD. The CDR3 extends over 15 amino acids. The CDR3 sequence is CAISEAGGGTYEQYF. The CDR3, as DNA: TGTGCCATCAGTGAGGCCGGGGGGGGTACCTACGAGCAGTACTTC.

In this sample, this clone turned up a few times. V gene TRBV6-5 combines with J gene TRBJ1-2; 9 bases map to TRBD1. V lost 3 bases, J lost 8 bases, and 4 bases stayed unmatched. The CDR3 is made up of 13 amino acids. Germline V gene lookup returns CDR1 MNHEY and CDR2 SVGAGI. CDR3 DNA: TGTGCCAGCAGTTATAGACAGGGGGGAGGCTACACCTTC. The encoded protein is CASSYRQGGGYTF.

The rearrangement links TRBV10-3 to TRBJ2-5; 8 nucleotides align to TRBD2. Germline V CDR1 and CDR2: ENHRY, SYGVKD. This CDR3 comprises 15 residues. The V gene end was trimmed by 6 bases and the J gene end by 5 bases; junction bases not matched to a gene: 11. The CDR3 here is CAISRSGADAETQYF. The CDR3 nucleotides read TGTGCCATCAGCCGTAGCGGGGCGGACGCGGAGACCCAGTACTTC.

The V call is TRBV5-1, the J call TRBJ2-5, with a weak D call TRBD2 (6 bases). The CDR3 has 14 residues. The germline CDR1 and CDR2 sequences are SGHRS and YFSETQ. V was trimmed by 4 bases and J by 2 bases, leaving 12 bases between them. The CDR3 DNA sequence: TGCGCCAGCAGCGCGGGACCACCACAAGAGACCCAGTACTTC. Its protein product is CASSAGPPQETQYF.

The J gene is TRBJ1-5, the V gene TRBV27, with 7 bases identical to TRBD1. J was trimmed by 1 base and V by 8 bases; bases with no gene match: 5. The CDR3 covers 14 residues. Germline V gene sequence: CDR1 MNHEY, CDR2 SMNVEV (reference sequence). This CDR3 reads CASRDRASNQPQHF. Written as DNA, the CDR3 is TGTGCCAGCCGTGACAGGGCCAGCAATCAGCCCCAGCATTTT.

This clone was detected a few times. The chain uses TRBV7-6 and TRBJ2-5; 11 nucleotides line up with TRBD2. V gave up 1 base and J gave up 1 base; unmatched junction bases: 5. Germline loops: CDR1 SGHVS, CDR2 FNYEAQ. The CDR3 is 17 amino acids. CDR3 nucleotide sequence: TGTGCCAGCAGCTTAGTAACTAGCGGGGGCCGCCAAGAGACCCAGTACTTC. Translated: CASSLVTSGGRQETQYF.

The chain has TRBV5-4 and TRBJ1-1; D is possibly TRBD1 (6 bases). Trimming took off 2 bases at V and 0 bases at J, with 8 bases between the two ends. CDR1 SGHNT and CDR2 YYREEE come from the germline V gene (reference sequence). The length of the CDR3 is 14 residues. Here the CDR3 DNA reads TGTGCCAGCAGCTTCGGACAGCTGAACACTGAAGCTTTCTTT. This gives the protein CASSFGQLNTEAFF.

The rearrangement links TRBV9 to TRBJ2-1; D remains ambiguous. V was shortened by 0 bases and J by 6 bases, with 13 bases between the two germline ends. Germline values: CDR1 SGDLS, CDR2 YYNGEE. This CDR3 is 15 amino acids long. In DNA form, the CDR3 reads TGTGCCAGCAGCGTAGCTACGGAGATTGGCAATGAGCAGTTCTTC. This sequence encodes CASSVATEIGNEQFF.

V and J are TRBV18 and TRBJ1-1; 8 bases are a match to TRBD1. The length of the CDR3 is 14 residues. Germline loops: CDR1 KGHSH, CDR2 LQKENI. The trim removed 3 bases at V and 4 bases at J, leaving 4 bases unmatched. CDR3 DNA sequence: TGTGCCAGCTCACCGGACAGGGAGTCCACTGAAGCTTTCTTT. Translation gives CASSPDRESTEAFF.

This chain links TRBV15 with TRBJ2-2; perhaps TRBD2 as D (6 bases). The CDR3 is 17 residues long. V shed 0 bases and J shed 2 bases, with 13 bases lying between them. Per the germline V gene, CDR1 is LNHNV and CDR2 is YYDKDF (reference sequence). The CDR3 bases are TGTGCCACCAGCAGAGATACGAGGGGAGGAAACACCGGGGAGCTGTTTTTT. Translating it yields CATSRDTRGGNTGELFF.

The J gene is TRBJ1-6, the V gene TRBV27; D is ambiguous. CDR3 length: 12 amino acids. Between the trimmed V and J ends, which lost 6 bases and 12 bases, there was a span of 12 bases. The V gene's germline CDR1 is MNHEY and CDR2 SMNVEV (reference sequence). This chain's CDR3 is CASSLSGRPLHF. CDR3 in DNA: TGTGCCAGCAGCCTGAGCGGCCGACCCCTCCACTTT.